The source of this T cell receptor beta chain is a study of Ad26.COV2.S vaccination and SARS-CoV-2 variants. Study context: The vaccine Ad26.COV2.S was put into the muscle once, or twice with 56 days between.

This clone was seen a few times. The antigen is not known. With 4 bases removed from V and 1 base from J, the gap between germline ends came to 10 bases. Germline values: CDR1 SGHAT, CDR2 FQNNGV. The CDR3 has 14 amino acids. Study-level results: Relative to placebo recipients, vaccine recipients exhibited elevated spike-specific TCR breadth.

Described treatment: 19 received Ad26.COV2.S at low or high dose, single or two shots; 5 received placebo; per-sample allocation not given. Each sample was drawn 63 days after the first injection (of vaccine or placebo). Profiled with immunoSEQ multiplex PCR; TCRdb holds only in-frame clones, not every one. The data hold about half a million clones, with roughly 87% observed a single time. Here the sequenced sample was peripheral blood, taken in a trial of Ad26.COV2.S vaccine versus placebo. The TCR was taken from a person aged 18-60 years who received the Ad26.COV2.S COVID-19 vaccine or a placebo. The V and J genes are TRBV11-2 and TRBJ1-1, with D perhaps matching TRBD1 (5 bases). The CDR3, as DNA: TGTGCCAGCAGCTACGGGGGGGAGAACACTGAAGCTTTCTTT. Translated: CASSYGGENTEAFF.